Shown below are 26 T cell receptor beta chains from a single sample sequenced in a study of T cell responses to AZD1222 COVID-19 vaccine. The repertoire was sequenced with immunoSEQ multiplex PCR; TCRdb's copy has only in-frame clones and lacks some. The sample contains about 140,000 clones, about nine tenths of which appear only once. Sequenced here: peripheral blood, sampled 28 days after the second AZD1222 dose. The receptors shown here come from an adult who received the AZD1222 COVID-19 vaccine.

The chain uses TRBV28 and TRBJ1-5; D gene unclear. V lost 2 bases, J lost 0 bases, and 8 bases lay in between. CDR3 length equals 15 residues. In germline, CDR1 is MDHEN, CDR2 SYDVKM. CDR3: CASSLPPISNQPQHF. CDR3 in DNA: TGTGCCAGCAGTTTACCCCCTATTAGCAATCAGCCCCAGCATTTT.

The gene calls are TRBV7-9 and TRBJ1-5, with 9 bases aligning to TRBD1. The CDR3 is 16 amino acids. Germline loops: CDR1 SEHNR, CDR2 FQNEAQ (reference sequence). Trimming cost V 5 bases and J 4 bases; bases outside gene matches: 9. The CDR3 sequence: CASSTWDRDGNQPQHF. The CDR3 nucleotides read TGTGCCAGCAGCACGTGGGACAGGGATGGGAATCAGCCCCAGCATTTT. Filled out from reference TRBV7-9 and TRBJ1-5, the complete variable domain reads DTGVSQNPRHKITKRGQNVTFRCDPISEHNRLYWYRQTLGQGPEFLTYFQNEAQLEKSRLLSDRFSAERPKGSFSTLEIQRTEQGDSAMYLCASSTWDRDGNQPQHFGDGTRLSIL.

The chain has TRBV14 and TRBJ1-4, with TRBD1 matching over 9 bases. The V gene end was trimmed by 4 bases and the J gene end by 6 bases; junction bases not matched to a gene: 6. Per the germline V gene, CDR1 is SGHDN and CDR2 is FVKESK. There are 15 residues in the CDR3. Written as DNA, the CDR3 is TGTGCCAGCAGCCGACTCCGGACAGGGGATGAAAAACTGTTTTTT. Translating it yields CASSRLRTGDEKLFF.

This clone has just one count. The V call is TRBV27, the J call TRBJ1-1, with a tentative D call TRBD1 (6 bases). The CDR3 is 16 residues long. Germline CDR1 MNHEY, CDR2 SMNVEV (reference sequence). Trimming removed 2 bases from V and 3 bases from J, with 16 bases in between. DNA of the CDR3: TGTGCCAGCAGTTTAGGTGCAGGGGCAGGGTACACTGAAGCTTTCTTT. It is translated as CASSLGAGAGYTEAFF.

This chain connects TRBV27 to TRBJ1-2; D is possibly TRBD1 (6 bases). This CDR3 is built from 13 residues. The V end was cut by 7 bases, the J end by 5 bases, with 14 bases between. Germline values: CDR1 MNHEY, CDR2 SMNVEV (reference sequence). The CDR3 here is CASTGGLGYGYTF. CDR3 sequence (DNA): TGTGCCAGCACGGGGGGCTTGGGATATGGCTACACCTTC.

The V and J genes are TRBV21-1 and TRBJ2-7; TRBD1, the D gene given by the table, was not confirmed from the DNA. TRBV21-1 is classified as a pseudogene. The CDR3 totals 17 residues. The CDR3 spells CASSKVGQDRNFYEQYF. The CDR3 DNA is TGTGCCAGCAGCAAAGTAGGGCAGGACAGAAACTTCTACGAGCAGTACTTC.

CDR3 coding DNA: TGTGCCAGCAGCCCATACGGGACTCTGCGCCAAGAGACCCAGTACTTC. This codes for CASSPYGTLRQETQYF. V usage is TRBV13 and J usage is TRBJ2-5; possible D gene TRBD2, 6 bases. CDR1 PRHDT and CDR2 FYEKMQ come from the germline V gene (reference sequence). There are 16 residues in the CDR3. The germline V and J ends were trimmed by 5 bases and 1 base, with 17 bases remaining between them.

The DNA for the CDR3 is TGCGCCAGCAGCCAAGAGAGACTAGTGGAGACCCAGTACTTC. Protein: CASSQERLVETQYF. This chain connects TRBV4-3 to TRBJ2-5; D perhaps matches TRBD2 (6 bases). The CDR3 runs 14 residues. Germline V gene lookup returns CDR1 LGHNA and CDR2 YSLEER. Trimming took 0 bases from V and 5 from J, leaving 10 bases between them.

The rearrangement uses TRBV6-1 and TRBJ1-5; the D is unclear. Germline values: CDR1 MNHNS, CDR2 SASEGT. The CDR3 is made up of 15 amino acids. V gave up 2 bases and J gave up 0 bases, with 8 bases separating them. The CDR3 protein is CASSEQASSNQPQHF. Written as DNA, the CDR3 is TGTGCCAGCAGTGAACAGGCCAGTAGCAATCAGCCCCAGCATTTT.

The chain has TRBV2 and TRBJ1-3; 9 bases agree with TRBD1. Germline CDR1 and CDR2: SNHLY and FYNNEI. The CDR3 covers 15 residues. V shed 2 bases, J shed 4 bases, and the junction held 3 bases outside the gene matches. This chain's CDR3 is CASSEMDRGGNTIYF. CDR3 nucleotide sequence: TGTGCCAGCAGTGAAATGGACAGGGGAGGAAACACCATATATTTT.

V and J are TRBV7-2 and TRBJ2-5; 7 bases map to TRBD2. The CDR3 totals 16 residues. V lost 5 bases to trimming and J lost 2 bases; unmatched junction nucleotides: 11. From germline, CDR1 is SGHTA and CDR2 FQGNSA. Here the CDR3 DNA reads TGTGCCAGCAGCGCCCCGGGGGGTCGGGGTCAAGAGACCCAGTACTTC. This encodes CASSAPGGRGQETQYF.

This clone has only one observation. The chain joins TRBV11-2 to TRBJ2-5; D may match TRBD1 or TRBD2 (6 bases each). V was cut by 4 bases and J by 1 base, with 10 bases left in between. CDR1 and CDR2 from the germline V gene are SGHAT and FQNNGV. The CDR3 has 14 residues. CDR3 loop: CASSSSGAQETQYF. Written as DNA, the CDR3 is TGTGCCAGCAGCTCCTCGGGGGCCCAAGAGACCCAGTACTTC.

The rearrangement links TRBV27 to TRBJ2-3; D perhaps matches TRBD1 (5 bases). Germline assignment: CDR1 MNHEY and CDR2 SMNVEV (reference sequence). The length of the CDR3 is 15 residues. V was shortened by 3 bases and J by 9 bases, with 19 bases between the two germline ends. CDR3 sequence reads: CASSFTPAGPRTQYF. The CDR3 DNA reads TGTGCCAGCAGTTTCACCCCGGCAGGGCCTAGGACGCAGTATTTT.

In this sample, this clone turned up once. The CDR3 spells CASSSGGATDTQYF. CDR3 in DNA: TGTGCCAGCAGTAGCGGGGGGGCCACAGATACGCAGTATTTT. The V gene is TRBV6-4, the J gene TRBJ2-3, with 10 bases fitting TRBD2. Germline-derived CDR1 and CDR2 are MRHNA and SNTAGT. V lost 5 bases and J lost 2; bases outside the gene matches: 1. The CDR3 has 14 residues.

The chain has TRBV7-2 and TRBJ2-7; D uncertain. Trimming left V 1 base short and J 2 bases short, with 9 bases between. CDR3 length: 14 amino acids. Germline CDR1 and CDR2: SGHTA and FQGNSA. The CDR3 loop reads CASSLGGGPYEQYF. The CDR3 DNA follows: TGTGCCAGCAGCTTAGGGGGTGGGCCCTACGAGCAGTACTTC.

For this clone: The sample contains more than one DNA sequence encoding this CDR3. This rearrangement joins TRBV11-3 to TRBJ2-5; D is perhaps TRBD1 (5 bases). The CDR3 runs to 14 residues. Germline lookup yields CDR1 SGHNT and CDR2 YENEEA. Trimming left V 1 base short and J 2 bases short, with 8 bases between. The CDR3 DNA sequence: TGTGCCAGCAGCTTAGGGGGCGGTCAAGAGACCCAGTACTTC. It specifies CASSLGGGQETQYF.

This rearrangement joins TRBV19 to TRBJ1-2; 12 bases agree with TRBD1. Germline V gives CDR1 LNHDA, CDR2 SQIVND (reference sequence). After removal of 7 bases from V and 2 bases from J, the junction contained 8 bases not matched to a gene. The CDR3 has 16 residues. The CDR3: CASTHGTGGANYGYTF. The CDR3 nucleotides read TGTGCCAGTACCCATGGGACAGGGGGCGCCAACTATGGCTACACCTTC. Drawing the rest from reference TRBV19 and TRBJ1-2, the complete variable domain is DGGITQSPKYLFRKEGQNVTLSCEQNLNHDAMYWYRQDPGQGLRLIYYSQIVNDFQKGDIAEGYSVSREKKESFPLTVTSAQKNPTAFYLCASTHGTGGANYGYTFGSGTRLTVV.

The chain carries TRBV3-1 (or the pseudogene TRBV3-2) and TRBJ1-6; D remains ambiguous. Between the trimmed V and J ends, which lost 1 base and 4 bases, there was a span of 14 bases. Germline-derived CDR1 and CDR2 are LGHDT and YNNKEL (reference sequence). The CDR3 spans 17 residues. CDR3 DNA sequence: TGTGCCAGCAGCCAAGTGAAGTCAGATCGATATAATTCACCCCTCCACTTT. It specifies CASSQVKSDRYNSPLHF.

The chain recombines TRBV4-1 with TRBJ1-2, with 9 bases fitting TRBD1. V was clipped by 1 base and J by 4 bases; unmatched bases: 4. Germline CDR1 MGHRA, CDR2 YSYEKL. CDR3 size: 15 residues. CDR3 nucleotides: TGCGCCAGCAGCCAAGGACAGGGGGTCGGCTATGGCTACACCTTC. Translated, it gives CASSQGQGVGYGYTF.

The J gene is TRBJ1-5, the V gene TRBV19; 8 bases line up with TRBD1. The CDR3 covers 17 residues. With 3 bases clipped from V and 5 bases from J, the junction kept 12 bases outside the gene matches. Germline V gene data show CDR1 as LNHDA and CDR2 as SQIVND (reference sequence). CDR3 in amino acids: CASSISGRGLPYQPQHF. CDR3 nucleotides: TGTGCCAGTAGTATTTCTGGCAGGGGGCTGCCGTATCAGCCCCAGCATTTT.

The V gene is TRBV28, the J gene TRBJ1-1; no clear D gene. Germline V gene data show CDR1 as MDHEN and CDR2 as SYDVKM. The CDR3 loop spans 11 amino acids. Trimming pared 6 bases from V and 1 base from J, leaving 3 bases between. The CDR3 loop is CASRWNTEAFF. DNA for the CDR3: TGTGCCAGCAGATGGAACACTGAAGCTTTCTTT.

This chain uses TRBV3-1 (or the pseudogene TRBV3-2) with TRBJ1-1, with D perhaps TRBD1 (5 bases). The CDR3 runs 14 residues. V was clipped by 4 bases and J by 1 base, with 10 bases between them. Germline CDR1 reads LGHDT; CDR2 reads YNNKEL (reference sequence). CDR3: CASSRDGKNTEAFF. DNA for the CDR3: TGTGCCAGCAGCCGGGACGGAAAGAACACTGAAGCTTTCTTT.

The CDR3 loop reads CSVEDVLENTGELFF. The CDR3 coding sequence is TGCAGCGTTGAAGATGTACTAGAGAACACCGGGGAGCTGTTTTTT. The chain recombines TRBV29-1 with TRBJ2-2; possibly TRBD2 for D (5 bases). V lost 0 bases and J 1 base, leaving 9 bases between the germline ends. Per germline, CDR1 SQVTM and CDR2 ANQGSEA. CDR3 length: 15 amino acids.

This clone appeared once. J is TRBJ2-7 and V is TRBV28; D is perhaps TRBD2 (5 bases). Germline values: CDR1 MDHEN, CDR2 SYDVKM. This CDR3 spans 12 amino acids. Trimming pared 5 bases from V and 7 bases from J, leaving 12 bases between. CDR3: CASSTRAQEQYF. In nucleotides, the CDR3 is TGTGCCAGCAGTACTAGGGCGCAGGAGCAGTACTTC.

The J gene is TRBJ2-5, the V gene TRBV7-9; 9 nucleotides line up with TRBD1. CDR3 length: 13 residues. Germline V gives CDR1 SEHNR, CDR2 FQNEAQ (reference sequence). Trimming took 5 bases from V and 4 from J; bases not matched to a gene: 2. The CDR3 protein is CASSRQGVETQYF. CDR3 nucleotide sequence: TGTGCCAGCAGCCGACAGGGGGTAGAGACCCAGTACTTC. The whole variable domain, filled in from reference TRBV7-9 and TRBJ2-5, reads DTGVSQNPRHKITKRGQNVTFRCDPISEHNRLYWYRQTLGQGPEFLTYFQNEAQLEKSRLLSDRFSAERPKGSFSTLEIQRTEQGDSAMYLCASSRQGVETQYFGPGTRLLVL.

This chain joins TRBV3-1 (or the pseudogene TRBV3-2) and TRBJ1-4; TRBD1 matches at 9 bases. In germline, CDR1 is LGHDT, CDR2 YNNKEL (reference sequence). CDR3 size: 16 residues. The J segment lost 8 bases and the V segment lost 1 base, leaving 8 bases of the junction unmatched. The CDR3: CASSQGQGGFGEKLFF. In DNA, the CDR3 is TGTGCCAGCAGCCAAGGACAGGGGGGTTTCGGAGAAAAACTGTTTTTT.